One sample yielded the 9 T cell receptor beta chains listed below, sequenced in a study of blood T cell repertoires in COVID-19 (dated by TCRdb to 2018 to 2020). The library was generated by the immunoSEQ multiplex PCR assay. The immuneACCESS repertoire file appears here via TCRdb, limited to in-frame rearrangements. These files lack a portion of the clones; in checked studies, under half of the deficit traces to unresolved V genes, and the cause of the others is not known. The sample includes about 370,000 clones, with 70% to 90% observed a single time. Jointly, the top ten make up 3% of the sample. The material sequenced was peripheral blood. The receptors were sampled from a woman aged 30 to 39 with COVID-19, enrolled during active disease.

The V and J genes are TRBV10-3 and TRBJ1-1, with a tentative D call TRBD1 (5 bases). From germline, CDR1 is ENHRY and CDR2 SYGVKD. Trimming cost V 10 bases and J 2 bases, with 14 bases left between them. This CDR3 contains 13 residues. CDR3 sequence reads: CATRPGANTEAFF. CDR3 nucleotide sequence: TGTGCCACTCGACCTGGGGCAAACACTGAAGCTTTCTTT.

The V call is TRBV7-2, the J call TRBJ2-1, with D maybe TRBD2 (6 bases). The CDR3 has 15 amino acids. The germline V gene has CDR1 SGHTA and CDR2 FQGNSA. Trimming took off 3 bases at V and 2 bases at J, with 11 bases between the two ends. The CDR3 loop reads CASSFGGVTYNEQFF. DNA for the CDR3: TGTGCCAGCAGCTTCGGCGGGGTGACCTACAATGAGCAGTTCTTC.

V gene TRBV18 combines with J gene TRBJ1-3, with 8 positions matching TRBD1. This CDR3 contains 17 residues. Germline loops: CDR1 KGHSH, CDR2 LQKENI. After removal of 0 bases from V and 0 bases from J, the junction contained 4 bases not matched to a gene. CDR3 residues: CASSPPGQDFSGNTIYF. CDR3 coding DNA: TGTGCCAGCTCACCACCGGGACAGGACTTCTCTGGAAACACCATATATTTT.

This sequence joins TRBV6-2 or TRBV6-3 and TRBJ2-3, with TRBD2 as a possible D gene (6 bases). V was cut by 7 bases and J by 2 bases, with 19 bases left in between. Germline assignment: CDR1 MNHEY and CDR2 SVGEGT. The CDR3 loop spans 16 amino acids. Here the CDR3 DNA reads TGTGCCAGCATCCCACGGGACTCCCGACTCACAGATACGCAGTATTTT. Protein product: CASIPRDSRLTDTQYF.

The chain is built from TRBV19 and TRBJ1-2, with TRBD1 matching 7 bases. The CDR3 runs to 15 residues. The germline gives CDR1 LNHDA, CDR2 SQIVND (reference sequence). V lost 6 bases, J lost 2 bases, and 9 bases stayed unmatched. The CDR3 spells CASRPDRVANYGYTF. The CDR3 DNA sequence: TGTGCCAGTAGGCCCGACAGGGTGGCGAACTATGGCTACACCTTC.

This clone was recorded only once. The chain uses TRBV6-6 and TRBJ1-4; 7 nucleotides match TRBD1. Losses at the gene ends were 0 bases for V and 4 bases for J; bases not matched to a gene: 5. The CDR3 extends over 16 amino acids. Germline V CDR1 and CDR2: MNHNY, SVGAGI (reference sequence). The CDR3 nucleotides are TGTGCCAGCAGTTACTCGACAGGGCGTAATAATGAAAAACTGTTTTTT. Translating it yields CASSYSTGRNNEKLFF.

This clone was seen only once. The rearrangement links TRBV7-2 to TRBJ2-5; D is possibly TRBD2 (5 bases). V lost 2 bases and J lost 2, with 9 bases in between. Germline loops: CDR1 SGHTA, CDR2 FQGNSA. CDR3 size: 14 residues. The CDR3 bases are TGTGCCAGCAGCTTAAGCTGGACTCAAGAGACCCAGTACTTC. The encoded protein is CASSLSWTQETQYF.

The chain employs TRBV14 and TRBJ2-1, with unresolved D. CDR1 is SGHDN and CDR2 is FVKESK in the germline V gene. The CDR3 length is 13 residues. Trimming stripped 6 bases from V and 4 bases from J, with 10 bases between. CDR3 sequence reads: CASSLTDYNEQFF. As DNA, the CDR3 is TGTGCCAGCAGTCTTACAGATTACAATGAGCAGTTCTTC.

The CDR3 is CATSSYRGSGNTIYF. CDR3 bases: TGTGCCACCAGCAGCTACAGGGGCTCTGGAAACACCATATATTTT. This rearrangement joins TRBV15 to TRBJ1-3, with 7 bases matching TRBD1. The CDR3 totals 15 residues. In germline, CDR1 is LNHNV, CDR2 YYDKDF (reference sequence). Trimming took 3 bases from V and 0 from J; bases not matched to a gene: 2.